This T cell receptor beta chain was captured by sequencing in a study of blood T cells in healthy people across ages. This clonotype was seen a single time. A second PCR, run for 7 to 11 cycles, used a sample-barcoded 5' primer plus a J-beta primer mix. TCRdb itself ran the 5' RACE reads through MiXCR, one entry per CDR3 protein. The sample has roughly 800,000 distinct CDR3 sequences, 25% to 30% seen once. This CDR3 is built from 16 residues. Per the germline V gene, CDR1 is KGHDR and CDR2 is SFDVKD. This same sample was also part of a study on T cells of mothers and their children. That work adds: Donors comprised three healthy Caucasian mothers plus their six children.

The chain links TRBV24-1 to TRBJ2-5; 11 positions match TRBD1. The last part of the DNA fits TRBJ2-7 better; the J call may be wrong. This clonotype was obtained from a boy between 10 and 17 years old in good health. Input material: blood. CDR3 amino acids: CATSETGTGGSYEQYF. CDR3 DNA: TGTGCCACCAGTGAGACCGGGACAGGGGGGTCCTACGAGCAGTACTTC.